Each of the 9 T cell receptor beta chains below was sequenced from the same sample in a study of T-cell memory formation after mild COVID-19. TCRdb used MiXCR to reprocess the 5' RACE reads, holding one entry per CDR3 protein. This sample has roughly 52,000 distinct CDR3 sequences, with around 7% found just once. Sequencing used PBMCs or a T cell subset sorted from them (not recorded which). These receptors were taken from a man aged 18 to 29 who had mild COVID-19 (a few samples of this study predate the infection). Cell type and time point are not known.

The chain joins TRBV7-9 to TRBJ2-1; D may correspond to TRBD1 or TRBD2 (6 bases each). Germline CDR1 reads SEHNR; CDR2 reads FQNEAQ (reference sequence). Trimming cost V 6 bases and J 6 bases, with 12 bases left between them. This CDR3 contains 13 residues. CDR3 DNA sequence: TGTGCCAGCAGAACGGAGGGGGGCAATGAGCAGTTCTTC. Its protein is CASRTEGGNEQFF.

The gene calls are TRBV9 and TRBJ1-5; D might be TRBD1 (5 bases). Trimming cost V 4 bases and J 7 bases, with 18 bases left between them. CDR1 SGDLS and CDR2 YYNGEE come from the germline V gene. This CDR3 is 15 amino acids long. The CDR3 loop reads CASSPLVGVDQPQHF. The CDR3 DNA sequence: TGTGCCAGCAGCCCCCTCGTGGGGGTAGACCAGCCCCAGCATTTT.

The CDR3 DNA sequence: TGTGCCAGCTCACGCTCAAGTCCCGGGACAGGGATGAACACTGAAGCTTTCTTT. It is translated as CASSRSSPGTGMNTEAFF. This sequence joins TRBV18 and TRBJ1-1; TRBD1 matches at 9 bases. The germline V gene has CDR1 KGHSH and CDR2 LQKENI. V was pared by 4 bases and J by 0 bases, with 12 bases of the junction left unmatched. The length of the CDR3 is 18 residues.

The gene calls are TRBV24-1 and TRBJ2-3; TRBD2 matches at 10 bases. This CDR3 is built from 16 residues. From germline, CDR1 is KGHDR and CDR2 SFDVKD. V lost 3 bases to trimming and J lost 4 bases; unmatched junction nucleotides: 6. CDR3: CATSDVSGGAADTQYF. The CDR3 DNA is TGTGCCACCAGTGATGTCAGCGGGGGGGCCGCAGATACGCAGTATTTT.

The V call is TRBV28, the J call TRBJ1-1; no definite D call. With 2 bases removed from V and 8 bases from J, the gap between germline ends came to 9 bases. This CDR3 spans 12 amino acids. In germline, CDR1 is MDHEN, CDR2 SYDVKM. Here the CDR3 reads CASSLPRLEAFF. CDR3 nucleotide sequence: TGTGCCAGCAGTTTACCCAGGTTAGAAGCTTTCTTT.

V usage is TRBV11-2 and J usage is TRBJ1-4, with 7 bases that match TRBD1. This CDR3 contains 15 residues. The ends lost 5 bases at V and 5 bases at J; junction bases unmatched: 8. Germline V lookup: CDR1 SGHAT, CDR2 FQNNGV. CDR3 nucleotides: TGTGCCAGCAGCCCGGACAGGATTCCGAATGAAAAACTGTTTTTT. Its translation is CASSPDRIPNEKLFF.

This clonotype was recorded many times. CDR3 region: CASRTGVGNEQYF. Here the CDR3 DNA reads TGTGCCAGCAGAACAGGGGTCGGGAACGAGCAGTACTTC. The chain combines TRBV28 with TRBJ2-7, with 7 bases fitting TRBD1. With 6 bases clipped from V and 5 bases from J, the junction kept 7 bases outside the gene matches. The CDR3 totals 13 residues. Germline V gene sequence: CDR1 MDHEN, CDR2 SYDVKM.

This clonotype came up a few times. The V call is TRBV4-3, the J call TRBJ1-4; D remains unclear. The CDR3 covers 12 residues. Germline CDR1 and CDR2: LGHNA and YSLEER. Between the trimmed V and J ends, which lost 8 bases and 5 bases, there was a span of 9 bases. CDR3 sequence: CASGGMNEKLFF. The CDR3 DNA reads TGCGCCAGCGGAGGGATGAATGAAAAACTGTTTTTT.

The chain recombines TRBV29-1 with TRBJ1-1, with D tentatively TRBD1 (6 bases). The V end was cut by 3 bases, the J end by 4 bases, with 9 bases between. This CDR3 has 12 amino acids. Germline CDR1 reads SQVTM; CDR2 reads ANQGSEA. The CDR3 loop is CSVDRGSTEAFF. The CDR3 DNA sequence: TGCAGCGTTGACAGGGGATCCACTGAAGCTTTCTTT.